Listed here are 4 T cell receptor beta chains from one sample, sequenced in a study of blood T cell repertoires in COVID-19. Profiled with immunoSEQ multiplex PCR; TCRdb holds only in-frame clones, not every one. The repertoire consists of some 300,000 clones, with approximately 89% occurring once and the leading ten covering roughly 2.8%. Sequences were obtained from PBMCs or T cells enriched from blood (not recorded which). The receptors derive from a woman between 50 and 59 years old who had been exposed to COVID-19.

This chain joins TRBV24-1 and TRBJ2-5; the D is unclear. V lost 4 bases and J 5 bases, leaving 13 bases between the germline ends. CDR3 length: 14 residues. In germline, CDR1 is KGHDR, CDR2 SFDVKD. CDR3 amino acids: CATSDTHRRETQYF. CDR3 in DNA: TGTGCCACCAGTGACACCCATCGCAGGGAGACCCAGTACTTC.

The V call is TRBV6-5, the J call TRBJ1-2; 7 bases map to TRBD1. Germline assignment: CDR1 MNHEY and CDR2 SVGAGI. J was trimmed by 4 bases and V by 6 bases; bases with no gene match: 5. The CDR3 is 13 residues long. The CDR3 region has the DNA TGTGCCAGCAGAAGCAGGGGGTTCTATGGCTACACCTTC. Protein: CASRSRGFYGYTF.

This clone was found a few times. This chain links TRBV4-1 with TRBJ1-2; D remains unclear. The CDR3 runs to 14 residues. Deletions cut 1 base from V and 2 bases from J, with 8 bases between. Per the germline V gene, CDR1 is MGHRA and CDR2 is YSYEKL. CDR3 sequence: CASSQVLRNYGYTF. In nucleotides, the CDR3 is TGCGCCAGCAGCCAAGTTCTACGGAACTATGGCTACACCTTC.

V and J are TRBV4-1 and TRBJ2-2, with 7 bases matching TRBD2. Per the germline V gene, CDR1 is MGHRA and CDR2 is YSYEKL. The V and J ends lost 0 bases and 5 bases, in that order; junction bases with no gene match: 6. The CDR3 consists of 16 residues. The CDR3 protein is CASSQEGGGWTGELFF. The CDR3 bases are TGCGCCAGCAGCCAAGAGGGCGGGGGTTGGACCGGGGAGCTGTTTTTT.